Sequencing of this T cell receptor beta chain was carried out in a study of blood T cell repertoires in COVID-19. Study context: The United States, Italy and Spain supplied acute and convalescent COVID-19 samples. Sample material is recorded as cDNA or gDNA derived from T cells, B-cell-depleted T cells, or PBMCs.

V lost 2 bases to trimming and J lost 10 bases; unmatched junction nucleotides: 3. The CDR3 contains 12 residues. Per germline, CDR1 SGHRS and CDR2 YFSETQ. Per the original data handling: Quantification of nucleated cells was approximated via reference gene primer amplification. Using immunoSEQ multiplex PCR, the repertoire was profiled, and TCRdb retains in-frame clones only, with some absent. That table is the source of V, J and clone size, and D and trimming were worked out from the DNA. Of approximately 80,000 clones detected, about 82% appear once; the ten largest clones hold around 7.3%. Sample: peripheral blood. The origin of this receptor is a man between 50 and 59 years old with active COVID-19. The rearrangement joins TRBV5-1 to TRBJ2-1; 7 bases line up with TRBD2. For the CDR3, the DNA is TGCGCCAGCAGCTTAGGACTAGACGAGCAGTTCTTC. This gives the protein CASSLGLDEQFF.